The rows below give T cell receptor beta chains drawn from one sample of a study of CD8 T cells in Susac syndrome. Each CDR3 protein gets one entry after TCRdb re-called the immunoSEQ multiplex PCR reads with MiXCR. The repertoire consists of over 100,000 distinct CDR3 sequences, with 85% to 95% occurring once and the leading ten covering about 0.27%. Sequenced: CD8+ T cells from PBMCs. All receptors derive from a human donor with Susac syndrome. CDR3s include the opening cysteine and the closing phenylalanine or tryptophan. A D gene is named only where the DNA matches it firmly. Where a row states a size, it is once, few, many or the class of an expanded clone; other rows omit it.

D gene: TRBD1
J gene: TRBJ2-3
clone size: .
V gene: TRBV5-8
CDR3 DNA: TGTGCCAGCAGCTATGGACAGGGCTCAGATACGCAGTATTTT
CDR3 protein: CASSYGQGSDTQYF

D gene: TRBD2
J gene: TRBJ2-7
clone size: .
V gene: TRBV29-1
CDR3 DNA: TGCAGCGCTCCACTAGCGGGGCCCGCCGGGTACTACGAGCAGTACTTC
CDR3 protein: CSAPLAGPAGYYEQYF

D gene: TRBD1
J gene: TRBJ2-1
clone size: .
V gene: TRBV7-3
CDR3 DNA: TGTGCCAGCAGCTTAACGGGGACAGGGGACTTTGAGCAGTTCTTC
CDR3 protein: CASSLTGTGDFEQFF

D gene: .
J gene: TRBJ2-3
clone size: .
V gene: TRBV24-1
CDR3 DNA: TGTGCCACCAGTGCTCGAGGGGCAGCCGATACGCAGTATTTT
CDR3 protein: CATSARGAADTQYF

D gene: .
J gene: TRBJ2-1
clone size: .
V gene: TRBV18
CDR3 DNA: TGTGCCAGCTCCCCAAGGGTGTACAATGAGCAGTTCTTC
CDR3 protein: CASSPRVYNEQFF

D gene: .
J gene: TRBJ2-7
clone size: .
V gene: TRBV28
CDR3 DNA: TGTGCCAGCAGTCCACGACAGAGGCAGCAGTACTTC
CDR3 protein: CASSPRQRQQYF

D gene: .
J gene: TRBJ1-1
clone size: .
V gene: TRBV29-1
CDR3 DNA: TGCAGCGTTGAAGCAAGAGAGAACACTGAAGCTTTCTTT
CDR3 protein: CSVEARENTEAFF

D gene: .
J gene: TRBJ2-3
clone size: .
V gene: TRBV15
CDR3 DNA: TGTGCCACCAGCAGAGATCGGGTAGGAAACACAGATACGCAGTATTTT
CDR3 protein: CATSRDRVGNTDTQYF

D gene: TRBD1
J gene: TRBJ2-5
clone size: .
V gene: TRBV5-1
CDR3 DNA: TGCGCCAGCAGACAGGGGGCGGTGGAGACCCAGTACTTC
CDR3 protein: CASRQGAVETQYF

D gene: TRBD1
J gene: TRBJ2-7
clone size: .
V gene: TRBV29-1
CDR3 DNA: TGCAGCGTTATAGGACAGGGACCCGGCTCCTACGAGCAGTACTTC
CDR3 protein: CSVIGQGPGSYEQYF

D gene: .
J gene: TRBJ2-7
clone size: .
V gene: TRBV3-1
CDR3 DNA: TGTGCCAGCAGCCAGGAGAGCTCCTACGAGCAGTACTTC
CDR3 protein: CASSQESSYEQYF

D gene: .
J gene: TRBJ2-3
clone size: .
V gene: TRBV12-3/TRBV12-4
CDR3 DNA: TGTGCCAGCAGTCAGGGCTTCACAGATACGCAGTATTTT
CDR3 protein: CASSQGFTDTQYF

D gene: .
J gene: TRBJ2-7
clone size: .
V gene: TRBV7-9
CDR3 DNA: TGTGCCAGCAGCTTAACAAGTTACGAGCAGTACTTC
CDR3 protein: CASSLTSYEQYF

D gene: TRBD1
J gene: TRBJ2-2
clone size: .
V gene: TRBV7-8
CDR3 DNA: TGTGCCAGCAGCCTCACAGGGGCCGGCACCGGGGAGCTGTTTTTT
CDR3 protein: CASSLTGAGTGELFF

D gene: .
J gene: TRBJ1-2
clone size: .
V gene: TRBV20-1
CDR3 DNA: TGCAGTGCTAGAGGGGGGAACTATGGCTACACCTTC
CDR3 protein: CSARGGNYGYTF

D gene: .
J gene: TRBJ1-2
clone size: .
V gene: TRBV7-2
CDR3 DNA: TGTGCCAGCAGCTTATCGGAAAACTATGGCTACACCTTC
CDR3 protein: CASSLSENYGYTF

D gene: .
J gene: TRBJ2-7
clone size: .
V gene: TRBV27
CDR3 DNA: TGTGCCAGCCCCTGCGGACAGTCCTACGAGCAGTACTTC
CDR3 protein: CASPCGQSYEQYF

D gene: .
J gene: TRBJ1-2
clone size: few
V gene: TRBV7-2
CDR3 DNA: TGTGCCAGCAGGAGAGGTGGCTACACCTTC
CDR3 protein: CASRRGGYTF

D gene: .
J gene: TRBJ1-6
clone size: .
V gene: TRBV28
CDR3 DNA: TGTGCCAGCAGTCCTCAAGGCAGGGCGGTCTCACCCCTCCACTTT
CDR3 protein: CASSPQGRAVSPLHF

D gene: TRBD1
J gene: TRBJ1-4
clone size: .
V gene: TRBV4-2
CDR3 DNA: TGTGCCAGCAGCCCGGGACAGGGAGGTGAAAAACTGTTTTTT
CDR3 protein: CASSPGQGGEKLFF

D gene: .
J gene: TRBJ2-5
clone size: once
V gene: TRBV7-8
CDR3 DNA: TGTGCCAGCAGCTTAGGGGGTGCGGGTCAAGAGACCCAGTACTTC
CDR3 protein: CASSLGGAGQETQYF

D gene: .
J gene: TRBJ1-1
clone size: .
V gene: TRBV3-1
CDR3 DNA: TGTGCCAGCAGCCAAGTTGCGTTGTCAGAGAACACTGAAGCTTTCTTT
CDR3 protein: CASSQVALSENTEAFF

D gene: .
J gene: TRBJ1-1
clone size: .
V gene: TRBV21-1
CDR3 DNA: TGTGCCAGCAGCAAAGACCGGGACAGGGAGGGGGACACTGAAGCTTTCTTT
CDR3 protein: CASSKDRDREGDTEAFF

D gene: .
J gene: TRBJ2-2
clone size: .
V gene: TRBV7-2
CDR3 DNA: TGTGCCAGCAGCCCTCCGGGGGCCTACACCGGGGAGCTGTTTTTT
CDR3 protein: CASSPPGAYTGELFF

D gene: TRBD1
J gene: TRBJ2-7
clone size: few
V gene: TRBV7-6
CDR3 DNA: TGTGCCAGCAGTTTGGGACAGAGCTCCTACGAGCAGTACTTC
CDR3 protein: CASSLGQSSYEQYF

D gene: .
J gene: TRBJ2-1
clone size: .
V gene: TRBV2
CDR3 DNA: TGTGCCAGCAGTGATCAAGTTTATTCCAATGAGCAGTTCTTC
CDR3 protein: CASSDQVYSNEQFF

D gene: .
J gene: TRBJ2-4
clone size: .
V gene: TRBV27
CDR3 DNA: TGTGCCAGCACGTCGAGTTTGAGGGATCTAGCCAAAAACATTCAGTACTTC
CDR3 protein: CASTSSLRDLAKNIQYF

D gene: TRBD2
J gene: TRBJ2-5
clone size: .
V gene: TRBV18
CDR3 DNA: TGTGCCAGCTCACCACCGGGAGGGTCAGAGACCCAGTACTTC
CDR3 protein: CASSPPGGSETQYF

D gene: .
J gene: TRBJ1-5
clone size: .
V gene: TRBV5-8
CDR3 DNA: TGTGCCAGCAGCCCCCGTGGGCAGGGCAATCAGCCCCAGCATTTT
CDR3 protein: CASSPRGQGNQPQHF

D gene: .
J gene: TRBJ1-1
clone size: once
V gene: TRBV6-5
CDR3 DNA: TGTGCCAGCAGTCGGCAACGCCTCGACACTGAAGCTTTCTTT
CDR3 protein: CASSRQRLDTEAFF

D gene: .
J gene: TRBJ1-1
clone size: .
V gene: TRBV6-2/TRBV6-3
CDR3 DNA: TGTGCCAGCAGGGACAGTGGGCCCGTTGACACTGAAGCTTTCTTT
CDR3 protein: CASRDSGPVDTEAFF

D gene: .
J gene: TRBJ1-2
clone size: .
V gene: TRBV27
CDR3 DNA: TGTGCCAGCGGGTTATTCTATGGCTACACCTTC
CDR3 protein: CASGLFYGYTF

D gene: TRBD1
J gene: TRBJ2-5
clone size: .
V gene: TRBV12-3/TRBV12-4
CDR3 DNA: TGTGCCAGCAGACAGGGGGAGACCCAGTACTTC
CDR3 protein: CASRQGETQYF

D gene: TRBD1
J gene: TRBJ2-3
clone size: .
V gene: TRBV20-1
CDR3 DNA: TGCAGTGCGGAACGGGACAGGGGAACAGATACGCAGTATTTT
CDR3 protein: CSAERDRGTDTQYF

D gene: .
J gene: TRBJ2-3
clone size: .
V gene: TRBV30
CDR3 DNA: TGTGCCTGGAGTGTACTTGGTAACGCAGATACGCAGTATTTT
CDR3 protein: CAWSVLGNADTQYF

D gene: .
J gene: TRBJ1-2
clone size: .
V gene: TRBV7-9
CDR3 DNA: TGTGCCAGCAGCCCTACGGACCGCAACTATGGCTACACCTTC
CDR3 protein: CASSPTDRNYGYTF

D gene: TRBD1
J gene: TRBJ1-1
clone size: .
V gene: TRBV2
CDR3 DNA: TGTGCCAGCAGTGAAGGCAGGGGGCGATACTCTGAAGCTTTCTTT
CDR3 protein: CASSEGRGRYSEAFF

D gene: .
J gene: TRBJ2-7
clone size: .
V gene: TRBV27
CDR3 DNA: TGTGCCAGCAGTTTATCGGCGGGGGCAAGACGGGAGCAGTACTTC
CDR3 protein: CASSLSAGARREQYF

D gene: TRBD2
J gene: TRBJ2-5
clone size: .
V gene: TRBV12-3/TRBV12-4
CDR3 DNA: TGTGCCAGCAGCCAGACTAGCCTCCAAGAGACCCAGTACTTC
CDR3 protein: CASSQTSLQETQYF

D gene: .
J gene: TRBJ2-1
clone size: .
V gene: TRBV7-6
CDR3 DNA: TGTGCCAGCAGCGGGGGCAGGGGGGGTAAGGATGAGCAGTTCTTC
CDR3 protein: CASSGGRGGKDEQFF

D gene: .
J gene: TRBJ1-1
clone size: .
V gene: TRBV4-1
CDR3 DNA: TGCGCCAGCAGCCAACGGTGGGGCACTGAAGCTTTCTTT
CDR3 protein: CASSQRWGTEAFF

D gene: .
J gene: TRBJ2-2
clone size: .
V gene: TRBV15
CDR3 DNA: TGTGCCACCAGCCCAGACTCGGGAGCCGGGGAGCTGTTTTTT
CDR3 protein: CATSPDSGAGELFF

D gene: .
J gene: TRBJ1-1
clone size: .
V gene: TRBV10-2
CDR3 DNA: TGCGCCAGCAGTGAGAAGGGAGAGGACACTGAAGCTTTCTTT
CDR3 protein: CASSEKGEDTEAFF

D gene: .
J gene: TRBJ2-1
clone size: .
V gene: TRBV27
CDR3 DNA: TGTGCCAGCAGCCCGACGGGGATCAATGAGCAGTTCTTC
CDR3 protein: CASSPTGINEQFF

D gene: .
J gene: TRBJ2-7
clone size: .
V gene: TRBV20-1
CDR3 DNA: TGCAGTGCTAGAGCCACGGACACTGCGTACGAGCAGTACTTC
CDR3 protein: CSARATDTAYEQYF

D gene: .
J gene: TRBJ2-7
clone size: .
V gene: TRBV29-1
CDR3 DNA: TGCAGCGCCGGACCGAGGACAGCCTACGAGCAGTACTTC
CDR3 protein: CSAGPRTAYEQYF

D gene: .
J gene: TRBJ2-1
clone size: .
V gene: TRBV4-1
CDR3 DNA: TGCGCCAGCAGCCATCCCGCGGTGAATGAGCAGTTCTTC
CDR3 protein: CASSHPAVNEQFF

D gene: .
J gene: TRBJ2-1
clone size: .
V gene: TRBV6-2/TRBV6-3
CDR3 DNA: TGTGCCAGCAGTTATACACACAATGAGCAGTTCTTC
CDR3 protein: CASSYTHNEQFF

D gene: TRBD1
J gene: TRBJ2-7
clone size: .
V gene: TRBV20-1
CDR3 DNA: TGCAGTGCTGGGTCAACAGGGGTGTTCCCCTACGAGCAGTACTTC
CDR3 protein: CSAGSTGVFPYEQYF

D gene: .
J gene: TRBJ2-3
clone size: .
V gene: TRBV19
CDR3 DNA: TGTGCCAGTAGTTGGGCGGGAGATACGCAGTATTTT
CDR3 protein: CASSWAGDTQYF

D gene: .
J gene: TRBJ2-7
clone size: .
V gene: TRBV27
CDR3 DNA: TGTGCCAGCAGTTTATCAACAGGCTACGAGCAGTACTTC
CDR3 protein: CASSLSTGYEQYF

D gene: .
J gene: TRBJ1-2
clone size: .
V gene: TRBV29-1
CDR3 DNA: TGCAGCGTTGGTTGGAGAGATTACTATGGCTACACCTTC
CDR3 protein: CSVGWRDYYGYTF

D gene: .
J gene: TRBJ1-5
clone size: .
V gene: TRBV6-2/TRBV6-3
CDR3 DNA: TGTGCCAGCAGTTCGGCAGGGGATCAGCCCCAGCATTTT
CDR3 protein: CASSSAGDQPQHF

D gene: .
J gene: TRBJ2-5
clone size: .
V gene: TRBV7-9
CDR3 DNA: TGTGCCAGCAGCTTAGTTGGACAGCAAAAGACCCAGTACTTC
CDR3 protein: CASSLVGQQKTQYF

D gene: .
J gene: TRBJ2-3
clone size: .
V gene: TRBV12-5
CDR3 DNA: TGTGCTAGTGGTTTGGTTTTGGCAACAGATACGCAGTATTTT
CDR3 protein: CASGLVLATDTQYF

D gene: .
J gene: TRBJ2-7
clone size: .
V gene: TRBV25-1
CDR3 DNA: TGTGCCAGCAGTGGCGGACAATACCGCGAGCAGTACTTC
CDR3 protein: CASSGGQYREQYF

D gene: .
J gene: TRBJ1-6
clone size: few
V gene: TRBV11-2
CDR3 DNA: TGTGCCAGCAGCTTTAACCCGGACTATAATTCACCCCTCCACTTT
CDR3 protein: CASSFNPDYNSPLHF